The 30 T cell receptor beta chains below all came from one sample that was sequenced in a study of T-cell memory formation after mild COVID-19. TCRdb analysed the 5' RACE reads with MiXCR anew, one entry per CDR3 protein. The sample has under 250,000 distinct CDR3 sequences; over 9% are singletons. The sample comprised PBMCs or a T cell subset sorted from them (not recorded which). All receptors come from a man aged 18-30 years who had mild COVID-19 (a few samples of this study predate the infection). Cell type and time point are not known.

This clonotype was found a few times. J is TRBJ1-5 and V is TRBV19, with D possibly matching TRBD1 (5 bases). The CDR3 spans 15 residues. CDR1 is LNHDA, CDR2 SQIVND, per germline (reference sequence). V lost 5 bases, J lost 3 bases, and 14 bases lay in between. CDR3 protein: CASSSSGGDNQPQHF. The CDR3 DNA is TGTGCCAGTAGTTCCTCAGGAGGGGACAATCAGCCCCAGCATTTT.

There are a few counts of this clonotype. V and J are TRBV30 and TRBJ1-1; D is possibly TRBD1 (5 bases). The V end lost 4 bases, the J end lost 1 base, and 10 bases lay between the germline ends. Germline CDR1 and CDR2: GTSNPN and SVGIG (reference sequence). The CDR3 has 13 amino acids. CDR3 sequence (DNA): TGTGCCTGGAAATTGCAGGGGAACACTGAAGCTTTCTTT. It translates to CAWKLQGNTEAFF.

The chain combines TRBV7-2 with TRBJ2-2; D is unresolved. The CDR3 consists of 16 residues. Between the trimmed V and J ends, which lost 5 bases and 3 bases, there was a span of 16 bases. Germline loops: CDR1 SGHTA, CDR2 FQGNSA. CDR3 bases: TGTGCCAGCAGCCCCCTCGCGAGGACCGACACCGGGGAGCTGTTTTTT. This codes for CASSPLARTDTGELFF.

This clonotype was observed at least ten times. V usage is TRBV10-1 and J usage is TRBJ2-2; 8 nucleotides match TRBD2. The CDR3 consists of 15 residues. Per germline, CDR1 WNHNN and CDR2 SYGVQD (reference sequence). V lost 6 bases, J lost 1 base, and 4 bases stayed unmatched. CDR3 loop: CASRPGGVNTGELFF. The CDR3 DNA follows: TGCGCCAGCAGGCCCGGGGGGGTGAACACCGGGGAGCTGTTTTTT.

The genes are TRBV11-2 and TRBJ2-1; 7 bases map to TRBD1. CDR3 length equals 13 residues. Germline assignment: CDR1 SGHAT and CDR2 FQNNGV. V dropped 4 bases and J dropped 4; count of bases not matched to a gene: 1. For the CDR3, the DNA is TGTGCCAGCAGCTCGGGACAGTACAATGAGCAGTTCTTC. It specifies CASSSGQYNEQFF.

This clonotype was seen just once. The rearrangement joins TRBV2 to TRBJ2-1, with 11 nucleotides matching TRBD2. V was clipped by 8 bases and J by 7 bases; unmatched bases: 16. Looked up from germline, CDR1 is SNHLY and CDR2 is FYNNEI. This CDR3 region has 17 residues. This CDR3 reads CASGTPELAGEENEQFF. As DNA, the CDR3 is TGTGCCAGCGGCACTCCCGAACTAGCGGGGGAAGAGAATGAGCAGTTCTTC.

The chain is built from TRBV5-4 and TRBJ2-5; 7 bases align to TRBD1. Germline CDR1 is SGHNT and CDR2 is YYREEE (reference sequence). The CDR3 loop spans 14 amino acids. With 2 bases clipped from V and 2 bases from J, the junction kept 3 bases outside the gene matches. CDR3 coding DNA: TGTGCCAGCAGCTTCGGACAGGAACAAGAGACCCAGTACTTC. This codes for CASSFGQEQETQYF.

This clonotype turned up a few times. This chain joins TRBV6-2 or TRBV6-3 and TRBJ1-5; D might be TRBD1 (5 bases). Germline CDR1 and CDR2: MNHEY and SVGEGT. With 4 bases removed from V and 6 bases from J, the gap between germline ends came to 10 bases. The CDR3 runs 13 residues. The CDR3 sequence is CASSWEGSQPQHF. DNA for the CDR3: TGTGCCAGCAGTTGGGAGGGGAGTCAGCCCCAGCATTTT.

The rearrangement uses TRBV6-5 and TRBJ2-5; unclear D gene. The CDR3 contains 14 residues. CDR1 is MNHEY, CDR2 SVGAGI, per germline. Trimming cost V 4 bases and J 0 bases, with 9 bases left between them. In DNA, the CDR3 is TGTGCCAGCAGTTCGTCACGGTACCAAGAGACCCAGTACTTC. This codes for CASSSSRYQETQYF.

This clonotype was detected only a few times. V and J are TRBV20-1 and TRBJ2-5; D is perhaps TRBD1 or TRBD2 (6 bases each). This CDR3 spans 12 amino acids. Trimming cost V 5 bases and J 5 bases, with 12 bases left between them. CDR1 is DFQATT and CDR2 is SNEGSKA in the germline V gene (reference sequence). CDR3 DNA: TGCAGTGCTTGGGGGGCATCGGAGACCCAGTACTTC. Its protein is CSAWGASETQYF.

In this sample, this clonotype turned up once. The J gene is TRBJ2-7, the V gene TRBV7-9; 8 nucleotides align to TRBD1. The V gene's germline CDR1 is SEHNR and CDR2 FQNEAQ (reference sequence). V shed 8 bases, J shed 4 bases, and the junction held 10 bases outside the gene matches. The CDR3 is made up of 14 amino acids. The CDR3 loop reads CASGFRDRLYEQYF. As DNA, the CDR3 is TGTGCCAGCGGATTCCGGGACAGGCTTTACGAGCAGTACTTC.

This clonotype appeared a few times. V and J are TRBV3-1 and TRBJ2-7, with D possibly TRBD1 on 5 matching bases. V was cut by 4 bases and J by 2 bases, with 12 bases left in between. Germline CDR1 reads LGHDT; CDR2 reads YNNKEL (reference sequence). The CDR3 is 14 residues long. CDR3 sequence (DNA): TGTGCCAGCAGCCGACTGCCGGACACCTACGAGCAGTACTTC. It yields the protein CASSRLPDTYEQYF.

This clonotype showed up just a few times. This sequence joins TRBV6-5 and TRBJ1-1; 8 nucleotides align to TRBD1. With 4 bases clipped from V and 1 base from J, the junction kept 5 bases outside the gene matches. CDR3 length: 15 amino acids. Germline CDR1 and CDR2: MNHEY and SVGAGI. CDR3: CASSFDRGANTEAFF. CDR3 DNA: TGTGCCAGCAGTTTCGACAGGGGTGCGAACACTGAAGCTTTCTTT.

This clonotype was observed a handful of times. CDR3 sequence (DNA): TGTGCCAGCAGCTCGGACAGGCAAGAGACCCAGTACTTC. Protein product: CASSSDRQETQYF. This chain connects TRBV7-2 to TRBJ2-5; 7 bases are a match to TRBD1. Germline V lookup: CDR1 SGHTA, CDR2 FQGNSA. The CDR3 covers 13 residues. With 4 bases clipped from V and 2 bases from J, the junction kept 1 base outside the gene matches.

This clonotype was recorded a few times. The V call is TRBV20-1, the J call TRBJ2-5; D remains unclear. This CDR3 is built from 19 residues. CDR1 is DFQATT, CDR2 SNEGSKA, per germline (reference sequence). V lost 6 bases and J 3 bases, leaving 32 bases between the germline ends. The CDR3 sequence: CSALRLTSPEVSIKETQYF. DNA for the CDR3: TGCAGTGCCCTTCGCCTTACAAGCCCAGAGGTGTCCATAAAAGAGACCCAGTACTTC.

The rearrangement uses TRBV7-2 and TRBJ2-4; 8 positions agree with TRBD1. J was trimmed by 8 bases and V by 1 base; bases with no gene match: 13. The germline gives CDR1 SGHTA, CDR2 FQGNSA. The CDR3 has 17 residues. CDR3 residues: CASSLVPGGMMVDIQYF. CDR3 in DNA: TGTGCCAGCAGCTTAGTCCCAGGGGGCATGATGGTGGACATTCAGTACTTC.

This clonotype came up a few times. V is TRBV21-1 and J is TRBJ2-7. TRBV21-1 is deemed a pseudogene. The CDR3 is made up of 11 amino acids. CDR3 in DNA: TGTGCCAGCACCAAGACTGCCGAGCAGTACTTC. It encodes CASTKTAEQYF.

This clonotype was observed a handful of times. This chain uses TRBV5-1 with TRBJ2-2; 8 positions match TRBD1. Germline V gene sequence: CDR1 SGHRS, CDR2 YFSETQ. Trimming took 0 bases from V and 4 from J; bases not matched to a gene: 8. The CDR3 length is 17 residues. The CDR3 DNA follows: TGCGCCAGCAGCTTGGCCTCTACCGGGACAGGCACCGGGGAGCTGTTTTTT. Translated: CASSLASTGTGTGELFF.

J is TRBJ1-5 and V is TRBV6-1, with D perhaps matching TRBD1 (5 bases). Per germline, CDR1 MNHNS and CDR2 SASEGT. The CDR3 is 14 amino acids. Trimming took off 4 bases at V and 4 bases at J, with 11 bases between the two ends. The CDR3 spells CASSVRGENQPQHF. The CDR3 nucleotides are TGTGCCAGCAGTGTCCGGGGGGAGAATCAGCCCCAGCATTTT.

This clonotype has a handful of counts. The genes are TRBV12-3 or TRBV12-4 and TRBJ1-5; D might be TRBD1 (6 bases). V was cut by 6 bases and J by 1 base, with 19 bases left in between. The CDR3 runs to 17 residues. The CDR3 sequence is CASSPGQKFMSNQPQHF. CDR3 coding DNA: TGTGCCAGCAGCCCGGGACAAAAGTTTATGAGCAATCAGCCCCAGCATTTT.

This clonotype occurred many times. V and J are TRBV12-3 or TRBV12-4 and TRBJ2-5; 10 bases are shared with TRBD2. The CDR3 contains 16 residues. V lost 6 bases and J lost 2; bases outside the gene matches: 9. CDR3 protein: CASSWTSGTIQETQYF. The CDR3 DNA is TGTGCCAGCAGCTGGACTAGCGGAACGATACAAGAGACCCAGTACTTC.

V is TRBV7-6 and J is TRBJ2-3; D perhaps matches TRBD1 (6 bases). V was cut by 1 base and J by 1 base, with 27 bases left in between. The CDR3 is 21 amino acids. Germline V CDR1 and CDR2: SGHVS, FNYEAQ. CDR3 sequence (DNA): TGTGCCAGCAGCTTAGACCCCGTCCGGCCTATCAACTCAGGGGGCACAGATACGCAGTATTTT. This gives the protein CASSLDPVRPINSGGTDTQYF.

This sequence joins TRBV19 and TRBJ1-5; 7 positions agree with TRBD1. Germline lookup yields CDR1 LNHDA and CDR2 SQIVND (reference sequence). With V trimmed by 6 bases and J by 4 bases, 12 bases remained unmatched. The CDR3 runs 16 residues. The CDR3 spells CASSIHHRGLNQPQHF. CDR3 nucleotides: TGTGCCAGTAGCATCCATCACAGGGGTTTGAATCAGCCCCAGCATTTT. Complete variable domain (other parts from reference TRBV19 and TRBJ1-5): DGGITQSPKYLFRKEGQNVTLSCEQNLNHDAMYWYRQDPGQGLRLIYYSQIVNDFQKGDIAEGYSVSREKKESFPLTVTSAQKNPTAFYLCASSIHHRGLNQPQHFGDGTRLSIL.

This clonotype was recorded a few times. The chain joins TRBV20-1 to TRBJ1-6; D may be TRBD1 (6 bases). From germline, CDR1 is DFQATT and CDR2 SNEGSKA (reference sequence). Trimming shortened V by 1 base and J by 6 bases, and 13 bases separated the two germline ends. The CDR3 runs 15 residues. CDR3 nucleotide sequence: TGCAGTGCTAGAGGGAGGGGGGCGTTTAATTCACCCCTCCACTTT. Encoded protein: CSARGRGAFNSPLHF.

This clonotype appeared a few times. This chain links TRBV7-9 with TRBJ1-4; D is unclear. V shed 5 bases and J shed 6 bases, with 13 bases lying between them. This CDR3 is 14 amino acids long. Per germline, CDR1 SEHNR and CDR2 FQNEAQ (reference sequence). This chain's CDR3 is CASSPLDVHEKLFF. The CDR3, as DNA: TGTGCCAGCAGCCCCCTGGACGTTCATGAAAAACTGTTTTTT.

This clonotype came up a few times. This chain connects TRBV6-2 or TRBV6-3 to TRBJ1-1; D not resolved. The CDR3 is made up of 13 amino acids. CDR1 is MNHEY, CDR2 SVGEGT, per germline. V lost 5 bases, J lost 7 bases, and 14 bases lay in between. The CDR3 spells CASSKTYRGEAFF. Here the CDR3 DNA reads TGTGCCAGCAGTAAGACCTACCGGGGTGAAGCTTTCTTT.

The CDR3, as DNA: TGTGCCAGCAGCGAATATGCGGGCTCACCCCTCCACTTT. Its protein product is CASSEYAGSPLHF. The chain is built from TRBV7-2 and TRBJ1-6, with D uncertain. The germline gives CDR1 SGHTA, CDR2 FQGNSA. V was pared by 5 bases and J by 10 bases, with 12 bases between. This CDR3 is 13 amino acids long.

This clonotype was observed at least ten times. The V and J genes are TRBV7-7 and TRBJ2-2; 8 bases map to TRBD2. Per the germline V gene, CDR1 is SSHAT and CDR2 is FNYEAQ (reference sequence). Trimming at V came to 4 bases and at J to 0 bases, leaving 4 bases not matched to a gene. This CDR3 region has 16 residues. The CDR3 DNA reads as TGTGCCAGCAGCTCTCGACTAGCGACGAACACCGGGGAGCTGTTTTTT. Its translation is CASSSRLATNTGELFF. The full variable domain, rest sourced from reference TRBV7-7 and TRBJ2-2, is GAGVSQSPRYKVTKRGQDVTLRCDPISSHATLYWYQQALGQGPEFLTYFNYEAQPDKSGLPSDRFSAERPEGSISTLTIQRTEQRDSAMYRCASSSRLATNTGELFFGEGSRLTVL.

This clonotype has only a few counts. Written as DNA, the CDR3 is TGTGCCAGCAGCTTTCAGACAAGTTACAATGAGCAGTTCTTC. Residues: CASSFQTSYNEQFF. The chain is built from TRBV5-5 and TRBJ2-1; D remains ambiguous. V was clipped by 2 bases and J by 4 bases, with 10 bases between them. Per germline, CDR1 SGHKS and CDR2 YYEKEE (reference sequence). This CDR3 region has 14 residues. Full variable domain (rest looked up from reference TRBV5-5 and TRBJ2-1): DAGVTQSPTHLIKTRGQQVTLRCSPISGHKSVSWYQQVLGQGPQFIFQYYEKEERGRGNFPDRFSARQFPNYSSELNVNALLLGDSALYLCASSFQTSYNEQFFGPGTRLTVL.

The V gene is TRBV19, the J gene TRBJ2-3, with D unclear. Per the germline V gene, CDR1 is LNHDA and CDR2 is SQIVND (reference sequence). V lost 3 bases, J lost 6 bases, and 10 bases lay in between. The CDR3 has 13 amino acids. The CDR3 protein is CASSISGLDTQYF. The CDR3 DNA reads TGTGCCAGTAGTATCTCGGGTCTCGATACGCAGTATTTT.